This T cell receptor beta chain was captured in a study of blood T cell repertoires in COVID-19. Per the study methods: Amplified reference gene primers provided the basis for estimating nucleated cell counts. Assay used: immunoSEQ multiplex PCR; TCRdb lists only in-frame clones, some missing. The D gene and trimming were derived from the DNA, and the V and J assignments and clone size from that table. The repertoire holds over 250,000 clones, with around 90% as singletons. The CDR3 loop spans 16 amino acids. CDR1 is SGHVS and CDR2 is FNYEAQ in the germline V gene. The trim removed 5 bases at V and 1 base at J, leaving 8 bases unmatched.

The sample taken for sequencing was PBMCs or T cells enriched from blood (not recorded which). The source is a man in his 60s who had recovered from COVID-19. The chain combines TRBV7-6 with TRBJ2-3; 8 bases agree with TRBD2. CDR3 nucleotide sequence: TGTGCCAGCAGCGTTTTCGAGGGACTAGGCACAGATACGCAGTATTTT. Translation: CASSVFEGLGTDTQYF.